The T cell receptor beta chain under discussion was sequenced for a study of cytomegalovirus exposure and HLA in healthy donors. Trimming shortened V by 4 bases and J by 2 bases, and 13 bases separated the two germline ends. There are 15 residues in the CDR3. Germline-derived CDR1 and CDR2 are SGHTA and FQGNSA. Using immunoSEQ multiplex PCR, the repertoire was profiled, and TCRdb retains in-frame clones only, with some absent. The repertoire includes some 250,000 clones, 90% of them detected once, and around 3.1% sits in the top ten. The sequenced sample was PBMCs. This chain links TRBV7-2 with TRBJ2-3, with D possibly TRBD2 on 5 matching bases. This TCR came from a woman in her thirties in good health and CMV-seronegative. CDR3 sequence: CASSSEAVYTDTQYF. In DNA form, the CDR3 reads TGTGCCAGCAGCTCAGAAGCGGTCTACACAGATACGCAGTATTTT.